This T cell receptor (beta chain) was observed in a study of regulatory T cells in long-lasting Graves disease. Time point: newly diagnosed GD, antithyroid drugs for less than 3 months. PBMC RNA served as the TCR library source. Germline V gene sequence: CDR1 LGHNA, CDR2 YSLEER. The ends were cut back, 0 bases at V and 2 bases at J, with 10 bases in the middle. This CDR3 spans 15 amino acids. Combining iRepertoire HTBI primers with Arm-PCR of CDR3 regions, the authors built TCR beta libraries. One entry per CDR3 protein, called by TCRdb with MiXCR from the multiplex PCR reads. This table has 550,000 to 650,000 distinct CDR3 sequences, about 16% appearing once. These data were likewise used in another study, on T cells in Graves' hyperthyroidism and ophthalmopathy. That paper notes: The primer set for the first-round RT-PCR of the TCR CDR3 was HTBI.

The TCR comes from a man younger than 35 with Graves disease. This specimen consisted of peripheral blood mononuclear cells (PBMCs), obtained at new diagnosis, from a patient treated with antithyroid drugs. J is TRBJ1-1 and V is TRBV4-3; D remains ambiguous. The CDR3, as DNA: TGCGCCAGCAGCCAAGATCAACGGTTAAACACTGAAGCTTTCTTT. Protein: CASSQDQRLNTEAFF.